This T cell receptor (beta chain) was observed in a study of T cells in Graves' hyperthyroidism and ophthalmopathy. Amplified regions were TCR beta CDR3 sequences from RNA transcripts. The primer set for the first-round RT-PCR of the TCR CDR3 was HTBI. TCRdb redid the calling of the multiplex PCR reads with MiXCR, one entry per CDR3 protein. The table includes around 300,000 distinct CDR3 sequences, around 13% detected once. The CDR3 is made up of 14 amino acids. Germline assignment: CDR1 LNHDA and CDR2 SQIVND (reference sequence). Trimming shortened V by 1 base and J by 1 base, and 7 bases separated the two germline ends.

This chain connects TRBV19 to TRBJ1-1; D is unclear. This TCR came from a woman between 40 and 55 years old with Graves' hyperthyroidism. The sequenced material came from blood. CDR3 in DNA: TGTGCCAGTAGTATAGTGCGAGGGAACACTGAAGCTTTCTTT. Encoded protein: CASSIVRGNTEAFF.